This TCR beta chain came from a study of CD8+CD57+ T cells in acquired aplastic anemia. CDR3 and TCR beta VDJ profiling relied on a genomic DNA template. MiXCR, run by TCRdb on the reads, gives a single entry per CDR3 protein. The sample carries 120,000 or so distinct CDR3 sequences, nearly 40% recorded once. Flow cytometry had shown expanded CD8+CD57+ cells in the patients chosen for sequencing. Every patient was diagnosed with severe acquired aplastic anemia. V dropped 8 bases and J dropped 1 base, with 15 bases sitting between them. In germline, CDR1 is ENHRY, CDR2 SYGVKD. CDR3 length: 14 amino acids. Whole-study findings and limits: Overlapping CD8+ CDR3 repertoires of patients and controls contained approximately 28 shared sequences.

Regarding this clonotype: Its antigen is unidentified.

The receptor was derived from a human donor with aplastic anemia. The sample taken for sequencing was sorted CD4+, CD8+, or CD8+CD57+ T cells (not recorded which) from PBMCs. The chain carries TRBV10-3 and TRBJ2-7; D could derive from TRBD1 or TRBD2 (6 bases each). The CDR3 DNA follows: TGTGCCATCGGAGGGACAAGGGGATCCTACGAGCAGTACTTC. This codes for CAIGGTRGSYEQYF.